This T cell receptor (beta chain) was identified during a study of shared clonotypes between healthy human individuals. Study-level results: There were few donors, and this limited the genetic and exposure-history diversity represented. Four donors held about 4.5% of naive CD4 clonotypes in common. Depth of sequencing was expected to influence donor clonotype sharing.

The CDR3 extends over 14 amino acids. V was pared by 5 bases and J by 6 bases, with 9 bases of the junction left unmatched. Germline-derived CDR1 and CDR2 are PRHDT and FYEKMQ (reference sequence). Note on this clone: Its antigen is unknown.

Assay used: immunoSEQ multiplex PCR; TCRdb lists only in-frame clones, some missing. The sample includes a few hundred thousand clones, 70% to 75% of them seen just once. The chain employs TRBV13 and TRBJ2-7, with 8 bases aligning to TRBD1. The receptor's source is a man younger than 45 in good health. The material sequenced was memory CD4+ T cells sorted from blood. Subset reported: CD45RA-negative fraction. In nucleotides, the CDR3 is TGTGCCAGCAGCCCGAGACAGGGGTCGCGCGAGCAGTACTTC. Residues: CASSPRQGSREQYF.